This T cell receptor beta chain was recorded in a study of cytomegalovirus exposure and HLA in healthy donors. The CDR3 is 15 amino acids. Germline assignment: CDR1 LNHDA and CDR2 SQIVND (reference sequence). V lost 0 bases to trimming and J lost 5 bases, with 11 bases between them. For this clone: The antigen is not known.

In the PCR, 60 Vbeta and 13 Jbeta primers were used. Using immunoSEQ multiplex PCR, the repertoire was profiled, and TCRdb retains in-frame clones only, with some absent. The sample records fewer than 150,000 clones, around 77% being singletons. Notes on the study in general: Many donors shared some public TCRs, even though most TCR sequences were rare. In a later analysis, a genetic analysis reported fewer productive-TCR N-insertions in an Asian-associated ancestry cluster than the cohort average. Using the classifier, cytomegalovirus status was reportedly diagnosed with high specificity and sensitivity. CMV serostatus stood as the only immune exposure information on hand.

The TCR sequence derives from a woman aged 45 to 65 in good health and CMV-seronegative. This chain joins TRBV19 and TRBJ1-5; no reliable D call. Sample: PBMCs. CDR3 protein: CASSIDLDGYQPQHF. CDR3 sequence (DNA): TGTGCCAGTAGTATAGATCTAGACGGTTATCAGCCCCAGCATTTT.